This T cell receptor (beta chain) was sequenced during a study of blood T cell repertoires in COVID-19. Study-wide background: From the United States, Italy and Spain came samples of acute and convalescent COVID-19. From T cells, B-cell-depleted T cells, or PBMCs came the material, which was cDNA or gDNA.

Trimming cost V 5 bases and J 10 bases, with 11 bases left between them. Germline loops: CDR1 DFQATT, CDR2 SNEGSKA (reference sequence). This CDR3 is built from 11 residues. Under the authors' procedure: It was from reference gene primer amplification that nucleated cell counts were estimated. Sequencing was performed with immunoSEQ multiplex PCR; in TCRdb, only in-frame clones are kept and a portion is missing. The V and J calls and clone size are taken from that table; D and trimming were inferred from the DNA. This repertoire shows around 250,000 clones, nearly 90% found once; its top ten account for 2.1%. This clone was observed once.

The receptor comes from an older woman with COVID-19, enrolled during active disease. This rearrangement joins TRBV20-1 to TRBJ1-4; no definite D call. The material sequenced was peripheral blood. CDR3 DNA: TGCAGTGCTTTAAGGCGGGGAAAACTGTTTTTT. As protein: CSALRRGKLFF.